These T cell receptor beta chains were read from a single sample in a study of PD-L1 blockade in urothelial cancer. The table came from immunoSEQ multiplex PCR; TCRdb's copy has only in-frame clones and leaves some out. The sample carries about 63,000 clones, approximately 81% recorded once. The specimen was PBMCs, collected around atezolizumab (anti-PD-L1) treatment. The receptor source for this set is a man aged 65 to 79 with urothelial cancer. Both conserved end residues are part of each CDR3. A D gene is named only where the DNA matches it firmly. The size entry is marked missing in some rows and otherwise reads once, few, many or a size class.

size: .
V: TRBV5-6
D: TRBD2
J: TRBJ2-1
CDR3: CASRFGLGLADSEQFF
DNA: TGTGCCAGCAGATTTGGCCTAGGACTAGCGGATAGTGAGCAGTTCTTC

size: .
V: TRBV9
D: TRBD1
J: TRBJ1-2
CDR3: CASSISGTGGYYGYTF
DNA: TGTGCCAGCAGCATCTCCGGGACAGGGGGCTACTATGGCTACACCTTC

size: .
V: TRBV19
D: TRBD2
J: TRBJ2-1
CDR3: CASKRASGNSYNEQFF
DNA: TGTGCCTCAAAGAGGGCTAGCGGGAATTCCTACAATGAGCAGTTCTTC

size: .
V: TRBV6-6
D: .
J: TRBJ2-3
CDR3: CASSRRDYTDTQYF
DNA: TGTGCCAGCAGTAGACGGGATTACACAGATACGCAGTATTTT

size: .
V: TRBV6-5
D: .
J: TRBJ2-3
CDR3: CASSYSSGNTDTQYF
DNA: TGTGCCAGCAGTTACTCTAGCGGTAACACAGATACGCAGTATTTT

size: .
V: TRBV19
D: TRBD1
J: TRBJ2-5
CDR3: CASSISPGGRETQYF
DNA: TGTGCCAGTAGTATATCCCCAGGGGGCCGGGAGACCCAGTACTTC

size: .
V: TRBV10-3
D: TRBD2
J: TRBJ2-1
CDR3: CAISGTSGDSNEQFF
DNA: TGTGCCATCAGTGGGACTAGCGGGGATTCCAATGAGCAGTTCTTC

size: .
V: TRBV5-6
D: .
J: TRBJ2-7
CDR3: CASSLGRGGEQYF
DNA: TGTGCCAGCAGCTTGGGCAGGGGCGGCGAGCAGTACTTC

size: .
V: TRBV7-3
D: TRBD1
J: TRBJ1-5
CDR3: CASSARSDRANQPQHF
DNA: TGTGCCAGCAGCGCCCGTTCGGACAGGGCAAATCAGCCCCAGCATTTT

size: .
V: TRBV2
D: TRBD1
J: TRBJ2-1
CDR3: CASSPPGQGYNEQFF
DNA: TGTGCCAGCAGCCCACCGGGACAGGGTTACAATGAGCAGTTCTTC

size: .
V: TRBV5-1
D: TRBD2
J: TRBJ2-5
CDR3: CASSLGVAGGHETQYF
DNA: TGCGCCAGCAGCTTGGGAGTAGCGGGAGGGCATGAGACCCAGTACTTC

size: once
V: TRBV5-1
D: .
J: TRBJ1-1
CDR3: CASSFDFYEAFF
DNA: TGCGCCAGCAGCTTCGACTTTTATGAAGCTTTCTTT